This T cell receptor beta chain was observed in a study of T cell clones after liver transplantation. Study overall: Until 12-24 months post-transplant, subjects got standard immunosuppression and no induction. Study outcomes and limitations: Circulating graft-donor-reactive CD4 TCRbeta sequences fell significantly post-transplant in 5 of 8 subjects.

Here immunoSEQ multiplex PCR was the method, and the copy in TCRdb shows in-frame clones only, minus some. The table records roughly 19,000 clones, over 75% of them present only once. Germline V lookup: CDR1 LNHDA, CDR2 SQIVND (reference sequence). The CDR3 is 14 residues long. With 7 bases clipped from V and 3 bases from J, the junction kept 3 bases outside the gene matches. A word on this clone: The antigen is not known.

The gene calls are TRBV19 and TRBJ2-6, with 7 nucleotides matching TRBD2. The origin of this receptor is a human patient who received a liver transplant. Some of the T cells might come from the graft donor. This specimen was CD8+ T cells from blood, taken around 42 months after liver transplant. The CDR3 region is CASIGGGGANVLTF. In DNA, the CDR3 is TGTGCCAGTATTGGCGGGGGTGGGGCCAACGTCCTGACTTTC. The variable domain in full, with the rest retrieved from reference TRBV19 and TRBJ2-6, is DGGITQSPKYLFRKEGQNVTLSCEQNLNHDAMYWYRQDPGQGLRLIYYSQIVNDFQKGDIAEGYSVSREKKESFPLTVTSAQKNPTAFYLCASIGGGGANVLTFGAGSRLTVL.